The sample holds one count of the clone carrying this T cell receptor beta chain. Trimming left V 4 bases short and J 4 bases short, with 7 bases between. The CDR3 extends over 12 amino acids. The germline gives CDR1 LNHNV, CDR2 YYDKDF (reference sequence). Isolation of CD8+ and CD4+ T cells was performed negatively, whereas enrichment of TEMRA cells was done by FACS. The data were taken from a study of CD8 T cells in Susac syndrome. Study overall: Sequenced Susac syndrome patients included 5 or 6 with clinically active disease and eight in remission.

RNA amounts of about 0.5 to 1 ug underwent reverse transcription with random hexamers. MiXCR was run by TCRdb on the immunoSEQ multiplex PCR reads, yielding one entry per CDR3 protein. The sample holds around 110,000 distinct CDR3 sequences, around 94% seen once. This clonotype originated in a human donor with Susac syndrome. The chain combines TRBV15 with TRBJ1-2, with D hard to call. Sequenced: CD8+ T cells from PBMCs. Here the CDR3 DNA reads TGTGCCACCAGCAACTTAGTCTATGGCTACACCTTC. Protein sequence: CATSNLVYGYTF. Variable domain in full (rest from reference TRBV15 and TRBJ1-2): DAMVIQNPRYQVTQFGKPVTLSCSQTLNHNVMYWYQQKSSQAPKLLFHYYDKDFNNEADTPDNFQSRRPNTSFCFLDIRSPGLGDTAMYLCATSNLVYGYTFGSGTRLTVV.